Shown below are 7 T cell receptor beta chains from a single sample sequenced in a study of T cell repertoires in cytomegalovirus infection. TCRdb called the reads again in MiXCR, with one record for every CDR3 protein. The top ten hold 11% to 15% of the sample, which has about a million distinct CDR3 sequences, roughly 30% seen once. The antigens of these receptors remain unknown. Sequences were derived from cultured CD8+ T cells from PBMCs, sampled from culture after CMV antigen stimulation. The receptors stem from a human donor in good health (CMV status not recorded). Some clones in this sample may be carry-over from other donors' samples.

The chain couples TRBV27 to TRBJ2-2; TRBD1 matches at 11 bases. The V segment lost 10 bases and the J segment 6 bases; nucleotides outside the gene matches: 10. CDR3 length equals 15 residues. From germline, CDR1 is MNHEY and CDR2 SMNVEV (reference sequence). CDR3 residues: CANTRDRGFAGELFF. DNA for the CDR3: TGTGCCAACACCCGGGACAGGGGGTTCGCCGGGGAGCTGTTTTTT.

The chain employs TRBV6-4 and TRBJ2-2, with D maybe TRBD2 (5 bases). Trimming took 2 bases from V and 6 from J, leaving 16 bases between them. The germline gives CDR1 MRHNA, CDR2 SNTAGT. The CDR3 has 16 amino acids. CDR3 DNA: TGTGCCAGCAGTGACGGGGAGCTAGGGCCACCCGGGGAGCTGTTTTTT. Amino acids: CASSDGELGPPGELFF.

This clonotype was seen many times. The CDR3 nucleotides are TGTGCCAGCAGCTTAGTGTTAGCCAATTCACCCCTCCACTTT. This translates into CASSLVLANSPLHF. The chain recombines TRBV7-9 with TRBJ1-6; D is uncertain. This CDR3 comprises 14 residues. V lost 1 base and J lost 7, with 8 bases in between. Germline lookup yields CDR1 SEHNR and CDR2 FQNEAQ (reference sequence). The full variable domain, its missing parts supplied by reference TRBV7-9 and TRBJ1-6, is DTGVSQNPRHKITKRGQNVTFRCDPISEHNRLYWYRQTLGQGPEFLTYFQNEAQLEKSRLLSDRFSAERPKGSFSTLEIQRTEQGDSAMYLCASSLVLANSPLHFGNGTRLTVT.

This clonotype appeared a few times. One end of the junction does not line up with germline, which may come from a read error. V gene TRBV10-3 combines with J gene TRBJ1-2, with 7 bases matching TRBD1. Germline-derived CDR1 and CDR2 are ENHRY and SYGVKD. The CDR3 runs 15 residues. The CDR3 reads CAILEKGQDAYGYTF. As DNA, the CDR3 is TGTGCCATCCTCGAAAAAGGACAGGACGCCTATGGCTACACCTTT.

This clonotype showed up just once. The V gene is TRBV20-1, the J gene TRBJ2-7, with D tentatively TRBD1 or TRBD2 (5 bases each). V was pared by 6 bases and J by 2 bases, with 14 bases between. The CDR3 runs 13 residues. CDR1 is DFQATT and CDR2 is SNEGSKA in the germline V gene (reference sequence). CDR3 in DNA: TGCAGTGCCCGGGGCAGGCCGGCCTACGAGCAGTACTTC. This sequence encodes CSARGRPAYEQYF.

This clonotype was found a few times. The V gene is TRBV5-1, the J gene TRBJ2-3, with D possibly matching TRBD1 (5 bases). Trimming took off 0 bases at V and 6 bases at J, with 14 bases between the two ends. Germline loops: CDR1 SGHRS, CDR2 YFSETQ. This CDR3 region has 15 residues. The CDR3 bases are TGCGCCAGCAGCTTGGAAATAGGGGTCTCGGATACGCAGTATTTT. The encoded protein is CASSLEIGVSDTQYF.

Only a few counts were recorded for this clonotype. The CDR3 bases are TGCGCCAGCAGTGAGTCTCTTGGACAGAAGTATGGCTACACCTTC. This encodes CASSESLGQKYGYTF. The chain is built from TRBV10-1 and TRBJ1-2; perhaps TRBD1 as D (6 bases). Germline values: CDR1 WNHNN, CDR2 SYGVQD (reference sequence). Trimming removed 0 bases from V and 5 bases from J, with 13 bases in between. The CDR3 runs 15 residues.